Below, 12 T cell receptor beta chains from the same sample are listed, as sequenced in a study of T-cell reconstitution after alpha-beta-depleted transplantation in children. A TCRbeta library incorporating unique molecular identifiers was prepared. TCRdb re-called the PCR reads with MiXCR, one entry per CDR3 protein. The profile shows about 340,000 distinct CDR3 sequences, about an eighth of them singletons. Sequenced material: PBMCs, taken from the stem cell graft. These receptors were taken from a human donor who donated a stem cell graft to a child with Fanconi anemia.

V is TRBV12-3 or TRBV12-4 and J is TRBJ1-5; unclear D gene. The CDR3 is 14 residues long. V shed 3 bases and J shed 6 bases, with 12 bases lying between them. The CDR3: CASSFQAGSQPQHF. In DNA, the CDR3 is TGTGCCAGCAGTTTCCAGGCGGGGAGTCAGCCCCAGCATTTT.

This clonotype occurred a few times. This chain uses TRBV7-6 with TRBJ1-4; maybe TRBD1 (5 bases). V was trimmed by 3 bases and J by 8 bases, leaving 10 bases between them. Per the germline V gene, CDR1 is SGHVS and CDR2 is FNYEAQ. The length of the CDR3 is 13 residues. CDR3 region: CASSLGRLEKLFF. The CDR3 DNA reads as TGTGCCAGCAGCTTGGGACGTTTAGAAAAACTGTTTTTT.

The chain uses TRBV7-9 and TRBJ2-7, with a possible D match to TRBD1 (5 bases). This CDR3 contains 13 residues. Trimming took 1 base from V and 2 from J, leaving 6 bases between them. Germline-derived CDR1 and CDR2 are SEHNR and FQNEAQ (reference sequence). CDR3 nucleotide sequence: TGTGCCAGCAGCTTAGTACAGGCCTACGAGCAGTACTTC. It specifies CASSLVQAYEQYF.

The chain is built from TRBV5-4 and TRBJ2-2; perhaps D is TRBD1 or TRBD2 (5 bases each). The CDR3 has 16 amino acids. Germline V lookup: CDR1 SGHNT, CDR2 YYREEE (reference sequence). The V gene lost 3 bases and the J gene lost 6 bases, with 18 bases spanning the gap. CDR3 sequence reads: CASSSGILGTPGELFF. The CDR3 nucleotides are TGTGCCAGCAGCTCTGGAATCTTAGGGACCCCCGGGGAGCTGTTTTTT.

The chain joins TRBV20-1 to TRBJ2-2, with 7 bases matching TRBD1. The CDR3 is made up of 12 amino acids. V lost 2 bases, J lost 7 bases, and 1 base stayed unmatched. Germline V gene lookup returns CDR1 DFQATT and CDR2 SNEGSKA (reference sequence). This chain's CDR3 is CSARPGGGELFF. CDR3 coding DNA: TGCAGTGCTAGACCAGGGGGCGGGGAGCTGTTTTTT.

Many counts were recorded for this clonotype. The CDR3 reads CASSLAGYEQYV. The DNA of the CDR3 is TGTGCCAGCAGCTTAGCGGGCTACGAGCAGTACGTC. The chain combines TRBV13 with TRBJ2-7; D unclear. CDR1 is PRHDT and CDR2 is FYEKMQ in the germline V gene (reference sequence). V gave up 1 base and J gave up 3 bases, with 4 bases separating them. The CDR3 consists of 12 residues.

This clonotype was observed many times. The chain has TRBV7-9 and TRBJ1-4, with 7 bases that match TRBD1. V lost 0 bases and J lost 8; bases outside the gene matches: 6. The CDR3 length is 15 residues. Germline assignment: CDR1 SEHNR and CDR2 FQNEAQ (reference sequence). This chain's CDR3 is CASSLATGLGEKLFF. In DNA, the CDR3 is TGTGCCAGCAGCTTAGCGACAGGGCTGGGGGAAAAACTGTTTTTT.

This clonotype was observed a handful of times. The V call is TRBV12-3 or TRBV12-4, the J call TRBJ1-2; TRBD1 might be the D (5 bases). CDR3 size: 12 residues. V shed 9 bases and J shed 4 bases, with 12 bases lying between them. In DNA, the CDR3 is TGTGCCAGTACCGGGGGTGGCTATGGCTACACCTTC. Translated: CASTGGGYGYTF.

In its sample, this clonotype was seen a few times. The junction and the germline gene differ at one end; a read error may be behind it. The CDR3: CASAPIMGATGANVLTF. The DNA for the CDR3 is TGTGCCAGCGCACCAATTATGGGGGCGACTGGGGCCAACGTCCTGACTTTC. The gene calls are TRBV18 and TRBJ2-6, with D possibly being TRBD1 (6 bases). The germline gives CDR1 KGHSH, CDR2 LQKENI. The CDR3 spans 17 residues.

This clonotype was counted between two and nine times. The gene calls are TRBV4-3 and TRBJ1-6, with D tentatively TRBD1 (6 bases). Germline loops: CDR1 LGHNA, CDR2 YSLEER. The CDR3 totals 16 residues. Trimming pared 4 bases from V and 8 bases from J, leaving 18 bases between. This CDR3 reads CASSPFGRTEDSPLHF. Here the CDR3 DNA reads TGCGCCAGCAGCCCTTTTGGGCGGACAGAGGATTCACCCCTCCACTTT.

This clonotype was recorded at least ten times. The chain has TRBV3-1 and TRBJ2-1, with a tentative D call TRBD1 (5 bases). Trimming removed 4 bases from V and 6 bases from J, with 10 bases in between. This CDR3 has 13 amino acids. From germline, CDR1 is LGHDT and CDR2 YNNKEL (reference sequence). The CDR3 DNA follows: TGTGCCAGCAGCCGACAGACTGTCAATGAGCAGTTCTTC. Its translation: CASSRQTVNEQFF.

The J gene is TRBJ1-1, the V gene TRBV9; 10 bases agree with TRBD1. V shed 0 bases, J shed 7 bases, and the junction held 9 bases outside the gene matches. Germline assignment: CDR1 SGDLS and CDR2 YYNGEE. This CDR3 has 16 amino acids. The CDR3, as DNA: TGTGCCAGCAGCGTAGGCCTCGGACAGGGGGGTAATGAAGCTTTCTTT. Protein sequence: CASSVGLGQGGNEAFF. Full variable domain (remainder filled in from reference TRBV9 and TRBJ1-1): DSGVTQTPKHLITATGQRVTLRCSPRSGDLSVYWYQQSLDQGLQFLIQYYNGEERAKGNILERFSAQQFPDLHSELNLSSLELGDSALYFCASSVGLGQGGNEAFFGQGTRLTVV.